The present TCR beta chain was sequenced within a study of shared clonotypes between healthy human individuals. TCRdb's copy holds only in-frame clones and misses some; the assay was immunoSEQ multiplex PCR. The sample yields 2 million to 2.5 million clones, 85% to 95% seen once. Sequenced sample: naive CD4+ T cells from PBMCs. Subset reported: CD45RA+ positively selected. This clonotype was sampled from a man aged 18 to 30 in good health. Some clones in this sample may be carry-over from other donors' samples.

The CDR3 here is CASSLGTSGDYNEQFF. CDR3 coding DNA: TGTGCCAGCAGCTTAGGGACTAGCGGGGACTACAATGAGCAGTTCTTC. The chain employs TRBV11-1 and TRBJ2-1, with 12 bases lining up with TRBD2. J lost 3 bases, V lost 1 base, and 1 base had no gene match. The CDR3 spans 16 residues. CDR1 is SGHAT and CDR2 is FQDESV in the germline V gene (reference sequence).